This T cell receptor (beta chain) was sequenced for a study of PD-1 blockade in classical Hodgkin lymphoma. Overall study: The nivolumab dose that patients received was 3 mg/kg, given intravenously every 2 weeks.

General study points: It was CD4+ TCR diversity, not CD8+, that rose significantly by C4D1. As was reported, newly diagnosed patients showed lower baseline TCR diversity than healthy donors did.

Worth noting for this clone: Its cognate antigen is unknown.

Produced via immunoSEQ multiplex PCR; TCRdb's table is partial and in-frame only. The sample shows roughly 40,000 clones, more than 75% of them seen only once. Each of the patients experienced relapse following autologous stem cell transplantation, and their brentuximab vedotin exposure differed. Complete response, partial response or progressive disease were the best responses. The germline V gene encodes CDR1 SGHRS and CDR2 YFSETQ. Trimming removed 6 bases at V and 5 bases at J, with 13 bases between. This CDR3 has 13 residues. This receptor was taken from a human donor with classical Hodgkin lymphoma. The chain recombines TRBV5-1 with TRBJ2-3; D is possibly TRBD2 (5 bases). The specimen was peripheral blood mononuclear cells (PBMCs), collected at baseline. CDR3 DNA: TGCGCCAGCAAGACGGCGGGCCGAGATACGCAGTATTTT. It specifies CASKTAGRDTQYF.